This TCR beta chain was observed in a study of T cell responses to AZD1222 COVID-19 vaccine. Findings and caveats of the study: Possibly, clonal diversity was underestimated; donors were largely white British and included more females.

Per germline, CDR1 SGHTA and CDR2 FQGTGA. This CDR3 has 15 residues. The ends lost 5 bases at V and 3 bases at J; junction bases unmatched: 7. To note about this clone: What it binds is unknown.

Profiled with immunoSEQ multiplex PCR; TCRdb holds only in-frame clones, not every one. Of about 130,000 clones listed, about 93% are singletons. Sample: peripheral blood, taken on day 0 of AZD1222 vaccination. The rearrangement links TRBV7-3 to TRBJ1-2, with 9 nucleotides matching TRBD1. The clonotype comes from an adult in good health. The CDR3 DNA is TGTGCCAGCAGCCCTACCCGACAGGGGGACTATGGCTACACCTTC. This encodes CASSPTRQGDYGYTF.